The clone carrying this T cell receptor beta chain was recorded only once. Using immunoSEQ multiplex PCR, the repertoire was profiled, and TCRdb retains in-frame clones only, with some absent. The sample holds around 65,000 clones, around 82% seen once. V lost 4 bases and J lost 6, with 14 bases in between. Germline CDR1 is SGDLS and CDR2 is YYNGEE. The CDR3 spans 13 residues. These data originate in a study of blood T cell repertoires in COVID-19. On the study more broadly: Spain, Italy and the United States supplied samples that represented acute and convalescent COVID-19. Nucleic acid was either cDNA or gDNA, and it came from T cells, B-cell-depleted T cells, or PBMCs.

Sequences were obtained from peripheral blood. The rearrangement joins TRBV9 to TRBJ2-7; D is perhaps TRBD2 (7 bases). The clonotype was recovered from an elderly man with active COVID-19. The CDR3 sequence is CASSNGGGGEQYF. In nucleotides, the CDR3 is TGTGCCAGCAGCAATGGGGGGGGCGGCGAGCAGTACTTC.